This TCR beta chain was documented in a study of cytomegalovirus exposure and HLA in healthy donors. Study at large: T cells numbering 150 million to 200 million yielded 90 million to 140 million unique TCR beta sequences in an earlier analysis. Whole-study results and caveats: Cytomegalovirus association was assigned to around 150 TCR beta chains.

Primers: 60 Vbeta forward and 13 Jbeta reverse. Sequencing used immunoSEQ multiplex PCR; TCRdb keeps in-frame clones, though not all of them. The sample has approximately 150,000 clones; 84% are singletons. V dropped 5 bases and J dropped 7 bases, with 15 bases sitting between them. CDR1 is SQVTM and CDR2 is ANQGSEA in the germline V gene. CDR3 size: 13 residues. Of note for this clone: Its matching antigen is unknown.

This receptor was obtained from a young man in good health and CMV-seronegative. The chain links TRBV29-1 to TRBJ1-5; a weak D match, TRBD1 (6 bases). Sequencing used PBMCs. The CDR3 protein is CSVLQGMGQPQHF. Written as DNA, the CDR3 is TGCAGCGTTTTACAGGGAATGGGGCAGCCCCAGCATTTT. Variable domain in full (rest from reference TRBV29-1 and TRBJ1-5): SAVISQKPSRDICQRGTSLTIQCQVDSQVTMMFWYRQQPGQSLTLIATANQGSEATYESGFVIDKFPISRPNLTFSTLTVSNMSPEDSSIYLCSVLQGMGQPQHFGDGTRLSIL.